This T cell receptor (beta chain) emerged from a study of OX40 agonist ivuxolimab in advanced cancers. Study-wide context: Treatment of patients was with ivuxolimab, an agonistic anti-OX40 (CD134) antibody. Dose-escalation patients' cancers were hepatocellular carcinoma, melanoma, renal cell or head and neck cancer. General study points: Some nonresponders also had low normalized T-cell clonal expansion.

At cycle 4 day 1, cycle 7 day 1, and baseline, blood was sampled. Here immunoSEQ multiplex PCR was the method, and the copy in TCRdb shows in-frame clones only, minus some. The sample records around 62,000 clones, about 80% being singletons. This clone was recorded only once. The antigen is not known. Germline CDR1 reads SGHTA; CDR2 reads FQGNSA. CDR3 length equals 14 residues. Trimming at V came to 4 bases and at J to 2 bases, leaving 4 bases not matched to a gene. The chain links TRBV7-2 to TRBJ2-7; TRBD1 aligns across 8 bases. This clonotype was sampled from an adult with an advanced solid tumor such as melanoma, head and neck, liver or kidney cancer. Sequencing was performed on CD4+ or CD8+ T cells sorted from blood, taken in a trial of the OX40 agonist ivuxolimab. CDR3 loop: CASSSGTGTYEQYF. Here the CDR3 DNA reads TGTGCCAGCAGCTCCGGGACAGGTACCTACGAGCAGTACTTC.